This is a list of T cell receptor beta chains from one sample in a study of control samples from healthy donors and cancer patients. Sequencing was performed with immunoSEQ multiplex PCR; in TCRdb, only in-frame clones are kept and a portion is missing. This table holds under 65,000 clones, approximately 90% found once. The source material was PBMCs. The receptors stem from a man under 40 with colorectal cancer. CDR3s include the opening cysteine and the closing phenylalanine or tryptophan. A D gene is named only where the DNA matches it firmly. Clone size is shown for a subset of rows, as once, few, many or a class of expanded clone.

V gene,D gene,J gene,CDR3 length,clone size,CDR3 DNA,CDR3 protein
TRBV6-2/TRBV6-3,-,TRBJ1-1,15,once,TGTGCCAGCAGTTACACCACCCGGCAGCCTTTTGAAGCTTTCTTT,CASSYTTRQPFEAFF
TRBV19,-,TRBJ1-2,13,once,TGTGCCAGTAGTGTTACAGGGTTTTATGGCTACACCTTC,CASSVTGFYGYTF
TRBV23-1,TRBD1,TRBJ1-1,15,-,TGCGCCAGCGGACAGGGAACAAAAATGAACACTGAAGCTTTCTTT,CASGQGTKMNTEAFF
TRBV2,TRBD2,TRBJ2-5,17,-,TGTGCCAGCAGTGAATACGGGACTAGCGGGACAGGAGAGACCCAGTACTTC,CASSEYGTSGTGETQYF
TRBV5-5,-,TRBJ1-5,15,-,TGTGCCAGCAGTTATCGACCCTTAGAGCATCAGCCCCAGCATTTT,CASSYRPLEHQPQHF
TRBV7-2,-,TRBJ1-6,13,-,TGTGCCAGCAGCCTTGACGCGAATTCACCCCTCCACTTT,CASSLDANSPLHF
TRBV18,TRBD1,TRBJ1-3,16,-,TGTGCCAGCTCAGGGGACAGTTCTCCTATTGGAAACACCATATATTTT,CASSGDSSPIGNTIYF
TRBV5-1,-,TRBJ1-5,13,-,TGCGCCAGCAGCTTGAAGGGCAATCAGCCCCAGCATTTT,CASSLKGNQPQHF
TRBV9,TRBD1,TRBJ2-7,15,-,TGTGCCAGCAGCGTAGGACAGGGGCATTCCTACGAGCAGTACTTC,CASSVGQGHSYEQYF
TRBV15,TRBD1,TRBJ1-1,14,once,TGTGCCACCAGCCTGACAGGGCTTGGATCTGAAGCTTTCTTT,CATSLTGLGSEAFF
TRBV3-1/TRBV3-2,-,TRBJ1-2,15,-,TGTGCCAGCAGCCAAATTTCTCTTCAAGAATATGGCTACACCTTC,CASSQISLQEYGYTF
TRBV24-1,TRBD1,TRBJ2-1,12,-,TGTGCCACCAGTGACAGGGGGAATGAGCAGTTCTTC,CATSDRGNEQFF
TRBV5-4,-,TRBJ1-4,16,-,TGTGCCAGCAGCTTGGGGCAGGGGTTGGGTCAAGAAAAACTGTTTTTT,CASSLGQGLGQEKLFF
TRBV2,TRBD1,TRBJ1-1,14,-,TGTGCCAGCAGGGAGGGGACAGTCGTCGCTGAAGCTTTCTTT,CASREGTVVAEAFF
TRBV4-1,-,TRBJ2-2,14,-,TGCGCCAGCAGCCAAGAGCCTAACACCGGGGAGCTGTTTTTT,CASSQEPNTGELFF
TRBV2,-,TRBJ1-1,16,-,TGTGCCAGCAGTGAAGGGAGACAGACTTACAACACTGAAGCTTTCTTT,CASSEGRQTYNTEAFF
TRBV11-2,TRBD1,TRBJ1-1,16,-,TGTGCCAGCAGCCCAACTTTGGAGACAGGGCCCACTGAAGCTTTCTTT,CASSPTLETGPTEAFF
TRBV7-8,-,TRBJ2-3,15,-,TGTGCCAGCAGCTTAGGCCCCCATCCCACAGATACGCAGTATTTT,CASSLGPHPTDTQYF
TRBV7-2,TRBD1,TRBJ2-7,14,once,TGTGCCAGCAGCCCAGACAGGGTTACCTACGAGCAGTACTTC,CASSPDRVTYEQYF
TRBV10-3,-,TRBJ1-2,13,once,TGTGCCATCAGTGAGAAAGATAACTATGGCTACACCTTC,CAISEKDNYGYTF
TRBV6-2/TRBV6-3,-,TRBJ1-2,14,-,TGTGCCAGCAGTTACCTTACCCTGACGGATCACTACACCTTC,CASSYLTLTDHYTF
TRBV18,TRBD1,TRBJ2-3,17,-,TGTGCCAGCTCACCACTCCGCGGACAGGGACGAACAGATACGCAGTATTTT,CASSPLRGQGRTDTQYF
TRBV6-5,-,TRBJ2-2,14,-,TGTGCCAGCGTGGGGGACGGATACACCGGGGAGCTGTTTTTT,CASVGDGYTGELFF
TRBV2,TRBD1,TRBJ1-2,15,few,TGTGCCAGCAGTGTACATGACAGGGCCATAGGAGGCTACACCTTC,CASSVHDRAIGGYTF
TRBV28,-,TRBJ2-1,13,-,TGTGCCAGCAGTTTGGGGGGCCGGAATGAGCAGTTCTTC,CASSLGGRNEQFF
TRBV3-1/TRBV3-2,-,TRBJ2-2,15,-,TGTGCCAGCAGCTCAGGGCTTGCGAACACCGGGGAGCTGTTTTTT,CASSSGLANTGELFF
TRBV6-5,TRBD2,TRBJ2-5,15,-,TGTGCCAGTCACCAGGGACTAGCGGGGCAAGAGACCCAGTACTTC,CASHQGLAGQETQYF
TRBV24-1,-,TRBJ1-5,13,-,TGTGCCACCAGTGGAGGCGGCAATCAGCCCCAGCATTTT,CATSGGGNQPQHF
TRBV3-1/TRBV3-2,TRBD1,TRBJ2-3,14,-,TGTGCCAGCAGCCGACAGGGGGCGACAGATACGCAGTATTTT,CASSRQGATDTQYF
TRBV4-3,TRBD1,TRBJ2-6,16,-,TGCGCCAGCAGCCAAACAGGGGGCTCTGGGGCCAACGTCCTGACTTTC,CASSQTGGSGANVLTF
TRBV5-6,-,TRBJ2-3,16,-,TGTGCCAGCAGCTTGAATGGGGGCGGGAGCACAGATACGCAGTATTTT,CASSLNGGGSTDTQYF
TRBV19,TRBD1,TRBJ1-2,15,-,TGTGCCAGTAGTATCCGGGGACAGTTACCATATGGCTACACCTTC,CASSIRGQLPYGYTF
TRBV11-2,-,TRBJ1-1,13,-,TGTGCCAGCAGGTTAAGTGAGAACACTGAAGCTTTCTTT,CASRLSENTEAFF
TRBV4-3,-,TRBJ2-7,16,-,TGCGCCAGCAGCCAAGATAGGGCCGGACAGACCTACGAGCAGTACTTC,CASSQDRAGQTYEQYF
TRBV5-4,-,TRBJ2-7,13,-,TGTGCCAGCAGCTTGGATACGGGGTACGAGCAGTACTTC,CASSLDTGYEQYF
TRBV3-1/TRBV3-2,TRBD1,TRBJ1-2,16,once,TGTGCCAGCAGCTCCGCCTACAGGGGGCGAACTAATGGCTACACCTTC,CASSSAYRGRTNGYTF